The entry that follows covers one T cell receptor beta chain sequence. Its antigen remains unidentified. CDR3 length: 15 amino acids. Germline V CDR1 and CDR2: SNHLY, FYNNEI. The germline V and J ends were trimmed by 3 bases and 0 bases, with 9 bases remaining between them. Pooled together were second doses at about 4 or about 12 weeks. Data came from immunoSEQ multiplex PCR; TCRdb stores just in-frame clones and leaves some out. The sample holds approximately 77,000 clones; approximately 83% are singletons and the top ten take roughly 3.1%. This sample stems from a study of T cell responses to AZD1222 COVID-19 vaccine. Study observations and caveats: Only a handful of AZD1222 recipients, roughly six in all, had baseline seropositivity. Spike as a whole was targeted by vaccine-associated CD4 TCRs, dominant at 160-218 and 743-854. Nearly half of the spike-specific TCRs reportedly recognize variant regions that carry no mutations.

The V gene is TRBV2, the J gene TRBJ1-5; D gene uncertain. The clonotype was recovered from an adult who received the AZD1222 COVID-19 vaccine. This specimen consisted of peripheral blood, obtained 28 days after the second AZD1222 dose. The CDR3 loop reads CASSDRSYSNQPQHF. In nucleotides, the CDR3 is TGTGCCAGCAGTGATAGGAGCTATAGCAATCAGCCCCAGCATTTT. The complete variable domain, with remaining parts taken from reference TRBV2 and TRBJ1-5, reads EPEVTQTPSHQVTQMGQEVILRCVPISNHLYFYWYRQILGQKVEFLVSFYNNEISEKSEIFDDQFSVERPDGSNFTLKIRSTKLEDSAMYFCASSDRSYSNQPQHFGDGTRLSIL.